A single sample gave rise to the 3 T cell receptor beta chains below, sequenced in a study of T cell responses to AZD1222 COVID-19 vaccine. Produced via immunoSEQ multiplex PCR; TCRdb's table is partial and in-frame only. The table lists roughly 160,000 clones, about 92% of them singletons, with 1% to 1.5% in the top ten. The sequences come from peripheral blood, collected 28 days after the second AZD1222 dose. These receptors were collected from an adult who received the AZD1222 COVID-19 vaccine.

This clone appeared once. The CDR3 region is CAWSQGLYGYTF. The CDR3 nucleotides are TGTGCCTGGAGCCAGGGGCTCTATGGCTACACCTTC. V gene TRBV30 combines with J gene TRBJ1-2; D might be TRBD1 (6 bases). Germline loops: CDR1 GTSNPN, CDR2 SVGIG (reference sequence). Trimming left V 3 bases short and J 4 bases short, with 9 bases between. The CDR3 is 12 residues long. Filled out from reference TRBV30 and TRBJ1-2, the complete variable domain reads SQTIHQWPATLVQPVGSPLSLECTVEGTSNPNLYWYRQAAGRGLQLLFYSVGIGQISSEVPQNLSASRPQDRQFILSSKKLLLSDSGFYLCAWSQGLYGYTFGSGTRLTVV.

This chain uses TRBV10-3 with TRBJ2-7; D gene uncertain. CDR3 length: 14 residues. The ends were cut back, 3 bases at V and 3 bases at J, with 12 bases in the middle. Germline lookup yields CDR1 ENHRY and CDR2 SYGVKD. For the CDR3, the DNA is TGTGCCATCAGTGACCGACTGGATGACTACGAGCAGTACTTC. Translating it yields CAISDRLDDYEQYF.

The V and J genes are TRBV7-2 and TRBJ1-2; a possible D gene is TRBD1 (5 bases). CDR1 and CDR2 (germline): SGHTA, FQGNSA. This CDR3 has 14 amino acids. V lost 3 bases, J lost 8 bases, and 16 bases lay in between. The CDR3 DNA is TGTGCCAGCAGCTTTAGGGGTCCGGAGAAAGGCTACACCTTC. The encoded protein is CASSFRGPEKGYTF.